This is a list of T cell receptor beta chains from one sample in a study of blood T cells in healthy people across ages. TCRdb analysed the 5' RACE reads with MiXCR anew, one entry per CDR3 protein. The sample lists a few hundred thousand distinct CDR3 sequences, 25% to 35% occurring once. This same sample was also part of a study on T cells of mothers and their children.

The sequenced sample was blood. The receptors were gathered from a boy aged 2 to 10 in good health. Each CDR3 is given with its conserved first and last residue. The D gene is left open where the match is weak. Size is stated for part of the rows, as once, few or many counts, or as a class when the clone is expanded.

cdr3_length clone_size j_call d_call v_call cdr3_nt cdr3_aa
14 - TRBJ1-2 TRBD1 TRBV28 TGTGCCAGCAGCCGACAGGGTGTCAGCTATGGCTACACCTTC CASSRQGVSYGYTF
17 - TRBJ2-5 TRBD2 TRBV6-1 TGTGCCAGCGCCGGACTAGCGGGGGGCCACCTACAAGAGACCCAGTACTTC CASAGLAGGHLQETQYF
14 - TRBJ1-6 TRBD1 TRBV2 TGTGCCAGCAGTGCGACAGGGGAATATTCACCCCTCCACTTT CASSATGEYSPLHF
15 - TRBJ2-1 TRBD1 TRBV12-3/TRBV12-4 TGTGCCAGCAGAAAGGACAGGCCTTCCTACAATGAGCAGTTCTTC CASRKDRPSYNEQFF
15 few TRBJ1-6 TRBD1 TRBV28 TGTGCCAGCAGTGCCGGACAGGTCCATAATTCACCCCTCCACTTT CASSAGQVHNSPLHF
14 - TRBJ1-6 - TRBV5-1 TGCGCCAGCAGCTTGGGGGACACGGTAAAACCCCTCCACTTT CASSLGDTVKPLHF
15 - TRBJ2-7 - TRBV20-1 TGCAGTGCTAGAGATGGGAGGGACACCCTCTACGAGCAGTACTTC CSARDGRDTLYEQYF
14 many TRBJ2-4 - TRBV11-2 TGTGCCAGCAGCTTGGCCCTAGCCCTGAACATTCAGTACTTC CASSLALALNIQYF
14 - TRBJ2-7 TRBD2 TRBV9 TGTGCCAGCAGCCCCGGGGGGATAATATACGAGCAGTACTTC CASSPGGIIYEQYF
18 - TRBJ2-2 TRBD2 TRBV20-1 TGCAGTGCTAGGCATGGCGGGAGGCCGTTCGCGAACACCGGGGAGCTGTTTTTT CSARHGGRPFANTGELFF
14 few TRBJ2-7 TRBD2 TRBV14 TGTGCCAGCAGCCACCCTAGCGGGGGGGCCGAGCAGTACTTC CASSHPSGGAEQYF
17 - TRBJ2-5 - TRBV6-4 TGTGCCAGCAGTGACTATGGAGGTAGCTGGGGCCAAGAGACCCAGTACTTC CASSDYGGSWGQETQYF
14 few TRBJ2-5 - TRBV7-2 TGTGCCAGCAGCTTAAACCTAGCACGAGAGACCCAGTACTTC CASSLNLARETQYF
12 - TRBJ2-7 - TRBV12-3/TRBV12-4 TGTGCCAGCAGTTTCAGGGCTTGGGAGCAGTACTTC CASSFRAWEQYF
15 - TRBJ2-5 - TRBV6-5 TGTGCCAGCAGTTACTCGGTACAGGCTTCCGAGACCCAGTACTTC CASSYSVQASETQYF
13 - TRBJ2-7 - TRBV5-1 TGCGCCAGCAGCTTGAAGGGATCTGGCGAGCAGTACTTC CASSLKGSGEQYF
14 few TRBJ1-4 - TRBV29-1 TGCAGCGCCTCGCGGACAGAAGAGTTTGAAAAACTGTTTTTT CSASRTEEFEKLFF
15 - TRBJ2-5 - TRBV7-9 TGTGCCAGCAGCTTACGGCGGGCCGACCAAGAGACCCAGTACTTC CASSLRRADQETQYF
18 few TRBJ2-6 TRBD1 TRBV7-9 TGTGCCAGCAGCGCTAGGACAGGGGAGAGCTCTGGGGCCAACGTCCTGACTTTC CASSARTGESSGANVLTF
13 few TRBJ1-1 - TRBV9 TGTGCCAGCAGCGCTGGGGCGGGCACTGAAGCTTTCTTT CASSAGAGTEAFF
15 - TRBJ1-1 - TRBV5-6 TGTGCCAGCAGCTTTTGGGCCACCCAGAACACTGAAGCTTTCTTT CASSFWATQNTEAFF
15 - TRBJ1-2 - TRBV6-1 TGTGCCAGCAGTGAAGGTCGGGTGACTAACTATGGCTACACCTTC CASSEGRVTNYGYTF
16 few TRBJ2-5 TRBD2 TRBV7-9 TGTGCCAGCAGCTTTTCGGGGACTATCCGTCGCGAGACCCAGTACTTC CASSFSGTIRRETQYF
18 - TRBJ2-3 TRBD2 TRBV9 TGTGCCAGCAGCGCGGGACTAGCGGGACCGAGACTAACAGATACGCAGTATTTT CASSAGLAGPRLTDTQYF
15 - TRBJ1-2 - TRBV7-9 TGTGCCAGCCGAGGGGAGGGGCCCTTTGGGTATGGCTACACCTTC CASRGEGPFGYGYTF
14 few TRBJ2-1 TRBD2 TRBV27 TGTGCCAGCAGTTTACTAGCGGGAGGCCATGAGCAGTTCTTC CASSLLAGGHEQFF
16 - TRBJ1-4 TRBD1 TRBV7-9 TGTGCCAGCAGCTTAGTACTCCCAGGGGGTGGTGAAAAACTGTTTTTT CASSLVLPGGGEKLFF
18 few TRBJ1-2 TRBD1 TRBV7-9 TGTGCCAGCAGCTTCCCGGGACAGGGGGCCTCCGGCCCGTATGGCTACACCTTC CASSFPGQGASGPYGYTF
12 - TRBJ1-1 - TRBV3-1 TGTGCCAGTAAGAACGGAAACACTGAAGCTTTCTTT CASKNGNTEAFF
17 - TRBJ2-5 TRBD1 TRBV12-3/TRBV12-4 TGTGCCAGCAGTTTTGGTACTCTGACAGGGGGCCAGGAGACCCAGTACTTC CASSFGTLTGGQETQYF
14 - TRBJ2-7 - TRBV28 TGTGCCAGCGGCCTCCGGGTCCCTCCCTACGAGCAGTACTTC CASGLRVPPYEQYF
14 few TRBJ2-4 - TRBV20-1 TGCAGTGCTAGGGGGGAACTAGCCAAAAACATTCAGTACTTC CSARGELAKNIQYF
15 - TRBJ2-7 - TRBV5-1 TGCGCCAGCAGGGCACAGGGAAGGTTCGCCTACGAGCAGTACTTC CASRAQGRFAYEQYF
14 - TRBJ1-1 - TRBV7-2 TGTGCCAGCAGCTTAGTTCCCGGCCGCGCTGAAGCTTTCTTT CASSLVPGRAEAFF
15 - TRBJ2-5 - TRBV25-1 TGTGCCAGCAGTGAACAGGCTTGGTTCCAAGAGACCCAGTACTTC CASSEQAWFQETQYF
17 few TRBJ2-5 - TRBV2 TGTGCCAGCAGTGAGGTGTCGGCAGGTCGAATTAGGTGGACCCAGTACTTC CASSEVSAGRIRWTQYF
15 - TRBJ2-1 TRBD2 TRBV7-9 TGTGCCAGCAGCTTTGTGCGGGGGGGCCCGAATGAGCAGTTCTTC CASSFVRGGPNEQFF
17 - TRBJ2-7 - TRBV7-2 TGTGCCAGCAGCTTAGCGGAGTGGGGCCCCCAAGCAGGCGAGCAGTACTTC CASSLAEWGPQAGEQYF
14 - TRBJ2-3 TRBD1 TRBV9 TGTGCCAGCAGTGTCCAGGGGGTGGCAGATACGCAGTATTTT CASSVQGVADTQYF
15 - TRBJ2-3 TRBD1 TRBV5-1 TGCGCCAGCAGCTGGGACAGGGGACGCACAGATACGCAGTATTTT CASSWDRGRTDTQYF
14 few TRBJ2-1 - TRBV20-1 TGCAGTGCTAGAGACCGGGAGTCGTACAATGAGCAGTTCTTC CSARDRESYNEQFF
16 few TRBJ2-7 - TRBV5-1 TGCGCCAGCAGCTTGGAACCGGGGGACAAAACCTACGAGCAGTACTTC CASSLEPGDKTYEQYF
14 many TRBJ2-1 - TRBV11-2 TGTGCCAGCAGCTTAGTCGGGTTGGGGACGGAGCAGTTCTTC CASSLVGLGTEQFF
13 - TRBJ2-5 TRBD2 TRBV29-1 TGCAGTCTGAAGGGGACTAGGATGGAGACCCAGTACTTC CSLKGTRMETQYF
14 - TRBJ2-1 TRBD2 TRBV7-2 TGTGCCAGCAGCCGGACTAGCGGGAGTCTTGAGCAGTTCTTC CASSRTSGSLEQFF
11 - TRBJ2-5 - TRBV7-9 TGTGTCAGCAGCGTCCAAGAGACCCAGTACTTC CVSSVQETQYF
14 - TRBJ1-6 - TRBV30 TGTGCCTGGAGTCCGGACAGCAATAATTCACCCCTCCACTTT CAWSPDSNNSPLHF